This TCR beta chain was recorded in a study of control samples from healthy donors and cancer patients. The germline gives CDR1 LNHDA, CDR2 SQIVND (reference sequence). The V gene lost 5 bases and the J gene lost 3 bases, with 10 bases spanning the gap. This CDR3 spans 13 amino acids. Libraries were prepared by immunoSEQ multiplex PCR; TCRdb keeps only in-frame clonotypes and omits some of them. This sample has some 100,000 clones, with more than 90% found just once. Only one count was recorded for this clone. The clonotype originates from a human donor in good health. The donor label of this sample is uncertain. J is TRBJ2-5 and V is TRBV19; weak D call: TRBD2 (6 bases). Sequencing was performed on blood. CDR3: CASSGGGKETQYF. In DNA, the CDR3 is TGTGCCAGTAGTGGAGGAGGGAAAGAGACCCAGTACTTC.